This note documents a single TCR beta chain sequence. Profiled with immunoSEQ multiplex PCR; TCRdb holds only in-frame clones, not every one. Found here are 180,000 or so clones, approximately 94% of them singletons; the top ten hold 0.95% to 1.1%. The sample comes from a study of T cell responses to AZD1222 COVID-19 vaccine. This TCR came from an adult who received the AZD1222 COVID-19 vaccine. This sample comprised peripheral blood, obtained 28 days after the second AZD1222 dose.

The CDR3 loop reads CAITAQGPGDTQYF. The CDR3 bases are TGTGCCATCACGGCTCAGGGGCCGGGAGATACGCAGTATTTT. The chain employs TRBV10-3 and TRBJ2-3, with D tentatively TRBD1 (6 bases). Trimming shortened V by 7 bases and J by 5 bases, and 16 bases separated the two germline ends. There are 14 residues in the CDR3. Germline CDR1 and CDR2: ENHRY and SYGVKD.